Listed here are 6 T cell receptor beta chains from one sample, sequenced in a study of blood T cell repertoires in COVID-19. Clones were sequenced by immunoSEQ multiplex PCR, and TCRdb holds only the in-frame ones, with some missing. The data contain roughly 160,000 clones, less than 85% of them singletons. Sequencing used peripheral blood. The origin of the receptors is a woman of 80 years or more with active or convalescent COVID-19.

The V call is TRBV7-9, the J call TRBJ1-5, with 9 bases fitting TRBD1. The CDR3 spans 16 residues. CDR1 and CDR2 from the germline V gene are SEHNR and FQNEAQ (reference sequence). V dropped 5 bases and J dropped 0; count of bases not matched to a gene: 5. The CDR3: CASSLGTGSSNQPQHF. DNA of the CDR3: TGTGCCAGCAGCCTGGGGACAGGGAGTAGCAATCAGCCCCAGCATTTT.

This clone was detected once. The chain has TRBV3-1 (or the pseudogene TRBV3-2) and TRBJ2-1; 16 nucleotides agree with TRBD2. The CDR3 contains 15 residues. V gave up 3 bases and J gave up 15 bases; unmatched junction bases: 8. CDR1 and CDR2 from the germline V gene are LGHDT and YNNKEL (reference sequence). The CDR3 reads CASSQGLAGGMSLFF. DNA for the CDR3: TGTGCCAGCAGCCAGGGACTAGCGGGAGGGATGTCTCTGTTCTTC.

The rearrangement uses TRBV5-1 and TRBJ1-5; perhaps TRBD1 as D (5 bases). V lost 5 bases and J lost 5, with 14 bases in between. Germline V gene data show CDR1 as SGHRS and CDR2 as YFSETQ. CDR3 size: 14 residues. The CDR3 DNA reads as TGCGCCAGCAGTCCTAGTGACAGACATCAGCCCCAGCATTTT. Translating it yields CASSPSDRHQPQHF.

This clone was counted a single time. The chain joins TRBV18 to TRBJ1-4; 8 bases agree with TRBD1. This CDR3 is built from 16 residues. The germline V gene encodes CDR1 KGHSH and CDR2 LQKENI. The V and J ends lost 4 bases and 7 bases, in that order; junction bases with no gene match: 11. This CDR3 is CASSLGQAGVGEKLFF. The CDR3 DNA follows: TGTGCCAGCTCACTGGGACAGGCGGGCGTTGGTGAAAAACTGTTTTTT. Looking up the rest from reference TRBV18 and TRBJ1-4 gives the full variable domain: NAGVMQNPRHLVRRRGQEARLRCSPMKGHSHVYWYRQLPEEGLKFMVYLQKENIIDESGMPKERFSAEFPKEGPSILRIQQVVRGDSAAYFCASSLGQAGVGEKLFFGSGTQLSVL.

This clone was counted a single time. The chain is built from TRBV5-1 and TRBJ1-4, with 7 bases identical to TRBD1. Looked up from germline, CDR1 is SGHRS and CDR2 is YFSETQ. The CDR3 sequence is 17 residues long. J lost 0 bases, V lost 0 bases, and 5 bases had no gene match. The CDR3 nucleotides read TGCGCCAGCAGCTTGGCCGGGACAGCCCCAACTAATGAAAAACTGTTTTTT. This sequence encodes CASSLAGTAPTNEKLFF.

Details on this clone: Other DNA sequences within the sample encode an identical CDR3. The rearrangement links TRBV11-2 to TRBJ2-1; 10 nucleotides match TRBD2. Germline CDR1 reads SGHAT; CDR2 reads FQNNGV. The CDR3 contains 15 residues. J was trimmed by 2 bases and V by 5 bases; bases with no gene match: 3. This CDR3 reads CASSPTSGAYNEQFF. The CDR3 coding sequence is TGTGCCAGCAGCCCAACTAGCGGGGCCTACAATGAGCAGTTCTTC. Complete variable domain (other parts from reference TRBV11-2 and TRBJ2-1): EAGVAQSPRYKIIEKRQSVAFWCNPISGHATLYWYQQILGQGPKLLIQFQNNGVVDDSQLPKDRFSAERLKGVDSTLKIQPAKLEDSAVYLCASSPTSGAYNEQFFGPGTRLTVL.